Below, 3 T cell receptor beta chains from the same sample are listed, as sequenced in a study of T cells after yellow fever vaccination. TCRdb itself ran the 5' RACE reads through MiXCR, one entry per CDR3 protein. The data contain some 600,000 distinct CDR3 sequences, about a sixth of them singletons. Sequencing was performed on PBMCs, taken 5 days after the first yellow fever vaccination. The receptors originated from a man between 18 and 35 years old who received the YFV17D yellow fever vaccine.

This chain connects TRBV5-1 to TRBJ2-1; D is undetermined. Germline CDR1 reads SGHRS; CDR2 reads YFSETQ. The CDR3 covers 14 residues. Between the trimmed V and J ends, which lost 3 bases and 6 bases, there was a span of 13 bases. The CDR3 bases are TGCGCCAGCAGCTCGGACCCCGGGCCCAATGAGCAGTTCTTC. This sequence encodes CASSSDPGPNEQFF.

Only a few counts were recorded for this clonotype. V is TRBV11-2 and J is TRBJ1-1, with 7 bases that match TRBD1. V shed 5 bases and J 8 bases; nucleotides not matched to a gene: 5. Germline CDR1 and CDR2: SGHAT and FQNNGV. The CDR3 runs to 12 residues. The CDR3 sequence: CASSRDRAEAFF. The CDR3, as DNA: TGTGCCAGCAGCCGTGACAGGGCCGAAGCTTTCTTT.

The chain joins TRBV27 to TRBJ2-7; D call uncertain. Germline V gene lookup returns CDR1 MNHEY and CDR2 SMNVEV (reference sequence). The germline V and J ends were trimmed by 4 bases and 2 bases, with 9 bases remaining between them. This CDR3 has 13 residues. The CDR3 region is CASSSDLPYEQYV. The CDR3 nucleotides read TGTGCCAGCAGTTCGGATCTGCCCTACGAGCAGTACGTC.